This TCR beta chain was recorded in a study of regulatory T cells in long-lasting Graves disease. Study conclusions and caveats: Persistent patients shared thousands of public clonotypes among themselves. Newly diagnosed patients shared fewer, at approximately 970.

Stated time point: newly diagnosed GD, antithyroid drugs for less than 3 months. Construction of the TCR library relied on RNA isolated from PBMCs. Recruitment took place at an endocrinology department in Xi'an, China. CDR1 and CDR2 from the germline V gene are KGHSH and LQKENI. This CDR3 comprises 13 residues. Trimming cost V 4 bases and J 6 bases, with 13 bases left between them. To note about this clonotype: Its antigen is still unknown.

With iRepertoire HTBI primers and Arm-PCR of CDR3 regions, TCR beta libraries were built. In TCRdb, the multiplex PCR reads were re-called with MiXCR into one record per CDR3 protein. The sample records 520,000 or so distinct CDR3 sequences, more than 10% being singletons. The data also belong to a second study, concerning T cells in Graves' hyperthyroidism and ophthalmopathy.

The sequences come from peripheral blood mononuclear cells (PBMCs), collected at new diagnosis, from a patient treated with antithyroid drugs. The genes are TRBV18 and TRBJ2-7, with a tentative D call TRBD1 (5 bases). This TCR derives from a woman aged 30 to 39 with Graves disease. The DNA of the CDR3 is TGTGCCAGCTCACTATGGTCAGGGTCCGAGCAGTACTTC. As protein: CASSLWSGSEQYF.